Listed below are T cell receptor beta chains from one sample, sequenced in a study of T cell changes during pregnancy in multiple sclerosis. TCRdb's copy holds only in-frame clones and misses some; the assay was immunoSEQ multiplex PCR. This table has 80,000 to 95,000 clones, 90% to 95% appearing once. Sequenced material: peripheral blood, taken in the second trimester of pregnancy. Receptors were obtained from a female donor with multiple sclerosis, enrolled in a pregnancy study. Both conserved end residues are part of each CDR3. A D gene is named only where the DNA matches it firmly. The size of a clone is reported for some rows only, either as once, few or many, or as a class for expanded clones.

V	size	D	J	CDR3	DNA
TRBV19	.	.	TRBJ1-5	CASSMGYGARQPQHF	TGTGCCAGTAGTATGGGATATGGGGCCCGACAGCCCCAGCATTTT
TRBV7-2	few	TRBD1	TRBJ2-7	CASSFGTGFYEQYF	TGTGCCAGCAGCTTCGGGACAGGATTCTACGAGCAGTACTTC
TRBV6-5	.	TRBD1	TRBJ2-5	CASSRTGGRETQYF	TGTGCCAGCAGTCGGACAGGGGGACGGGAGACCCAGTACTTC
TRBV9	.	TRBD1	TRBJ1-1	CASSVGDRANEAFF	TGTGCCAGCAGCGTAGGGGACAGGGCGAATGAAGCTTTCTTT
TRBV10-2	.	TRBD2	TRBJ2-1	CASGRVSNEQFF	TGCGCCTCGGGGAGGGTCAGCAATGAGCAGTTCTTC
TRBV29-1	.	TRBD2	TRBJ2-1	CSVLGLAGVVPHEQFF	TGCAGCGTCTTGGGACTAGCGGGAGTCGTTCCCCATGAGCAGTTCTTC
TRBV5-4	.	TRBD2	TRBJ2-7	CASSLGGGRDYEQYF	TGTGCCAGCAGCTTGGGGGGTGGGAGGGATTACGAGCAGTACTTC
TRBV4-1	.	.	TRBJ2-4	CASSPQTPQGIQYF	TGCGCCAGCAGCCCTCAAACACCACAGGGCATTCAGTACTTC
TRBV4-2	.	TRBD1	TRBJ2-5	CASSQTGQETQYF	TGTGCCAGCAGCCAGACAGGGCAAGAGACCCAGTACTTC
TRBV5-6	.	TRBD1	TRBJ2-3	CASRPGTGGTDTQYF	TGTGCCAGCAGACCCGGGACAGGGGGCACAGATACGCAGTATTTT
TRBV19	once	.	TRBJ1-1	CASSIDGTFGVNTEAFF	TGTGCCAGTAGTATAGATGGAACGTTTGGAGTGAACACTGAAGCTTTCTTT
TRBV18	.	TRBD2	TRBJ2-2	CASEKRESVANTGELFF	TGTGCCAGTGAGAAGCGGGAGAGCGTTGCGAACACCGGGGAGCTGTTTTTT
TRBV21-1	.	.	TRBJ2-7	CASSNGERRGGSSYEQYF	TGTGCCAGCAGCAACGGGGAACGTCGGGGGGGGAGCTCCTACGAGCAGTACTTC
TRBV27	.	TRBD1	TRBJ1-2	CASSSGTDYGYTF	TGTGCCAGCAGTTCGGGGACAGACTATGGCTACACCTTC
TRBV27	.	.	TRBJ1-2	CASSSAGTPFYGYTF	TGTGCCAGCAGTTCCGCCGGGACTCCCTTCTATGGCTACACCTTC
TRBV7-2	few	.	TRBJ1-1	CASSVSLNTEAFF	TGTGCCAGCAGCGTTTCTCTGAACACTGAAGCTTTCTTT
TRBV5-1	.	.	TRBJ1-1	CASSPGGTEAFF	TGCGCCAGCAGCCCGGGGGGCACTGAAGCTTTCTTT
TRBV9	.	.	TRBJ2-3	CASSVGSGPTDTQYF	TGTGCCAGCAGCGTAGGAAGCGGCCCCACAGATACGCAGTATTTT
TRBV19	.	.	TRBJ2-2	CASKAVSKDTGELFF	TGTGCCAGTAAGGCGGTTTCAAAGGACACCGGGGAGCTGTTTTTT
TRBV7-8	.	.	TRBJ2-1	CASRLTSGNEQFF	TGTGCCAGCAGGTTGACCAGCGGTAATGAGCAGTTCTTC
TRBV29-1	.	.	TRBJ1-1	CSVEGRATAFF	TGCAGCGTTGAGGGCAGGGCCACCGCTTTCTTT
TRBV27	.	.	TRBJ2-7	CASSLFGGYNSYEQYF	TGTGCCAGCAGTTTATTTGGGGGGTACAACTCCTACGAGCAGTACTTC
TRBV18	.	TRBD2	TRBJ2-2	CASSPLLGLANTGELFF	TGTGCCAGCTCACCACTCCTAGGACTAGCGAACACCGGGGAGCTGTTTTTT
TRBV7-8	.	TRBD2	TRBJ2-7	CASSFRTGLAASYEQYF	TGTGCCAGCAGCTTCCGAACGGGACTAGCGGCGTCCTACGAGCAGTACTTC
TRBV11-3	.	.	TRBJ2-4	CASSPGGRGLAKNIQYF	TGTGCCAGCAGCCCCGGGGGGCGGGGGCTAGCCAAAAACATTCAGTACTTC
TRBV5-1	.	.	TRBJ2-2	CASSDGGTVPTGELFF	TGCGCCAGCAGTGATGGGGGGACAGTACCCACCGGGGAGCTGTTTTTT
TRBV11-2	.	.	TRBJ1-1	CASSLDGHALAFF	TGTGCCAGCAGCTTAGATGGGCATGCGCTAGCTTTCTTT
TRBV6-6	.	TRBD1	TRBJ2-7	CACEEGQGFHEQYF	TGTGCCTGCGAAGAGGGACAGGGCTTCCACGAGCAGTACTTC
TRBV9	.	.	TRBJ2-3	CASSPLEGGADTQYF	TGTGCCAGCAGCCCACTAGAGGGAGGTGCAGATACGCAGTATTTT
TRBV19	.	TRBD1	TRBJ2-2	CASSIGGQKNTGELFF	TGTGCCAGTAGTATAGGGGGACAGAAGAACACCGGGGAGCTGTTTTTT
TRBV30	.	.	TRBJ1-4	CAWSPPTGPPTAFNEKLFF	TGTGCCTGGAGCCCCCCGACAGGCCCTCCCACCGCTTTTAATGAAAAACTGTTTTTT
TRBV6-6	.	TRBD2	TRBJ2-7	CASSYSAGVNYEQYF	TGTGCCAGCAGTTACTCGGCGGGAGTAAATTACGAGCAGTACTTC
TRBV4-1	once	TRBD2	TRBJ2-3	CASSQDAGTSGVNTQYF	TGCGCCAGCAGCCAAGACGCCGGGACTAGCGGGGTAAATACGCAGTATTTT
TRBV28	.	TRBD1	TRBJ1-4	CASTPRGRLSEKLFF	TGTGCCAGCACCCCCAGGGGGCGCTTAAGTGAAAAACTGTTTTTT
TRBV4-1	once	.	TRBJ1-1	CASSQDYSRNTEAFF	TGCGCCAGCAGCCAAGATTATTCTAGGAACACTGAAGCTTTCTTT
TRBV2	.	TRBD1	TRBJ1-2	CASSLMGQNYGYTF	TGTGCCAGCAGTCTAATGGGACAGAACTATGGCTACACCTTC
TRBV6-4	.	.	TRBJ2-1	CASSDSTGYNEQFF	TGTGCCAGCAGTGACTCGACCGGGTACAATGAGCAGTTCTTC
TRBV5-1	.	.	TRBJ1-5	CASSLALNQPQHF	TGCGCCAGCAGCTTAGCGCTGAATCAGCCCCAGCATTTT
TRBV6-5	.	.	TRBJ1-2	CASSFRGYGYTF	TGTGCCAGCAGTTTCAGGGGCTATGGCTACACCTTC
TRBV27	.	TRBD2	TRBJ2-7	CASSSGTSVSYEQYF	TGTGCCAGCAGTTCCGGGACTAGCGTCTCCTACGAGCAGTACTTC
TRBV2	.	TRBD2	TRBJ2-4	CASIGGLAGGPSKNIQYF	TGTGCCAGCATAGGGGGACTAGCGGGAGGGCCGTCCAAAAACATTCAGTACTTC
TRBV19	.	TRBD2	TRBJ2-5	CASSTSGTSGSKRQETQYF	TGTGCCAGTAGTACCTCCGGGACTAGCGGGAGTAAACGGCAAGAGACCCAGTACTTC
TRBV4-1	.	.	TRBJ2-1	CASSLLESGYKHNEQFF	TGCGCCAGCAGCCTATTAGAATCAGGCTACAAACACAATGAGCAGTTCTTC
TRBV6-5	.	TRBD2	TRBJ2-1	CASSYDGLAGDHEQFF	TGTGCCAGCAGTTATGACGGACTAGCGGGAGATCATGAGCAGTTCTTC
TRBV7-9	few	TRBD1	TRBJ1-3	CASSTPGQGNTIYF	TGTGCCAGCAGCACACCGGGACAGGGTAACACCATATATTTT
TRBV4-2	once	TRBD1	TRBJ1-4	CASSQDRGLVNEKLFF	TGTGCCAGCAGCCAAGACAGGGGGCTTGTTAATGAAAAACTGTTTTTT
TRBV19	.	.	TRBJ2-2	CASSQGSGELFF	TGTGCCAGTAGTCAGGGATCCGGGGAGCTGTTTTTT
TRBV11-2	.	.	TRBJ2-7	CASSLGVAGGRHEQYF	TGTGCCAGCAGCTTAGGAGTTGCAGGAGGGCGCCACGAGCAGTACTTC
TRBV5-1	.	TRBD2	TRBJ2-2	CASSFLAGANTGELFF	TGCGCCAGCAGCTTCCTGGCGGGAGCGAACACCGGGGAGCTGTTTTTT
TRBV14	.	.	TRBJ2-2	CASSPVGVSTGELFF	TGTGCCAGCAGCCCGGTCGGGGTATCCACCGGGGAGCTGTTTTTT
TRBV11-1	.	.	TRBJ2-2	CASSPPGTTNTGELFF	TGTGCCAGCAGCCCACCCGGGACAACGAACACCGGGGAGCTGTTTTTT
TRBV4-3	.	.	TRBJ1-1	CASSQVFGENTEAFF	TGCGCCAGCAGCCAAGTCTTTGGAGAGAACACTGAAGCTTTCTTT
TRBV7-2	.	.	TRBJ2-1	CASRKPGQKYNEQFF	TGTGCCAGCAGAAAACCAGGTCAAAAATACAATGAGCAGTTCTTC
TRBV6-1	.	.	TRBJ1-1	CASSDKEVVTEAFF	TGTGCCAGCAGTGATAAGGAGGTAGTCACTGAAGCTTTCTTT
TRBV28	.	TRBD1	TRBJ2-7	CASTDPGQGAGEQYF	TGTGCCAGCACCGACCCGGGACAGGGGGCAGGAGAGCAGTACTTC
TRBV30	.	TRBD1	TRBJ2-2	CAWSINRGPGGAGELFF	TGTGCCTGGAGTATAAACAGGGGGCCCGGTGGGGCCGGGGAGCTGTTTTTT
TRBV19	.	TRBD1	TRBJ1-1	CASTTGGILTEAFF	TGTGCCAGTACAACAGGGGGGATTTTGACTGAAGCTTTCTTT
TRBV10-3	.	.	TRBJ2-7	CAISPSSYEQYF	TGTGCCATCAGTCCCAGCTCCTACGAGCAGTACTTC
TRBV6-1	.	TRBD2	TRBJ2-1	CASSEPGLGSDEQFF	TGTGCCAGCAGTGAACCGGGACTAGGGTCCGATGAGCAGTTCTTC